These 28 T cell receptor beta chains share one sample of origin, sequenced in a study of graft-versus-host responses after intestinal transplantation. What these receptors recognize is not known. Profiled with immunoSEQ multiplex PCR; TCRdb holds only in-frame clones, not every one. The sample lists tens of thousands of clones, approximately 96% occurring once. The input for sequencing was unstimulated CD8+ T cells sorted from spleen or lymph node cells, taken before transplant. Receptors originate from a human donor who was the organ donor for an intestinal transplant.

Only a few counts were recorded for this clone. The chain uses TRBV27 and TRBJ1-2; maybe TRBD1 (6 bases). The germline V and J ends were trimmed by 4 bases and 3 bases, with 12 bases remaining between them. Germline CDR1 and CDR2: MNHEY and SMNVEV (reference sequence). The CDR3 has 14 amino acids. The CDR3 spells CASSSFAGDYGYTF. The CDR3 region has the DNA TGTGCCAGCAGTTCATTTGCAGGGGACTATGGCTACACCTTC.

J is TRBJ1-1 and V is TRBV5-1, with D unclear. Trimming took off 2 bases at V and 12 bases at J, with 11 bases between the two ends. CDR1 SGHRS and CDR2 YFSETQ come from the germline V gene. This CDR3 comprises 11 residues. CDR3 DNA sequence: TGCGCCAGCAGCTTCGCGCAGTTGTCTTTCTTT. This gives the protein CASSFAQLSFF.

Written as DNA, the CDR3 is TGTGCCAGCTCACCCGACCTGGCCGGGACAGGGGTGTCTTCACCCCTCCACTTT. Its protein product is CASSPDLAGTGVSSPLHF. V gene TRBV18 combines with J gene TRBJ1-6; the match to TRBD1 covers 10 bases. Germline V lookup: CDR1 KGHSH, CDR2 LQKENI. The CDR3 runs to 18 residues. V lost 3 bases to trimming and J lost 9 bases; unmatched junction nucleotides: 14.

V is TRBV14 and J is TRBJ1-2; D gene uncertain. The CDR3 spans 14 residues. The V gene lost 4 bases and the J gene lost 4 bases, with 13 bases spanning the gap. Germline CDR1 reads SGHDN; CDR2 reads FVKESK. The CDR3 spells CASSPGPGIYGYTF. CDR3 nucleotides: TGTGCCAGCAGCCCCGGGCCAGGAATCTATGGCTACACCTTC. Full variable domain (remainder filled in from reference TRBV14 and TRBJ1-2): EAGVTQFPSHSVIEKGQTVTLRCDPISGHDNLYWYRRVMGKEIKFLLHFVKESKQDESGMPNNRFLAERTGGTYSTLKVQPAELEDSGVYFCASSPGPGIYGYTFGSGTRLTVV.

This chain uses TRBV7-3 with TRBJ1-6, with D possibly matching TRBD1 (5 bases). The germline V gene encodes CDR1 SGHTA and CDR2 FQGTGA. Trimming shortened V by 4 bases and J by 2 bases, and 15 bases separated the two germline ends. This CDR3 has 17 residues. The CDR3 nucleotides are TGTGCCAGCAGCTCCTCGGGGTTAGGGGCCTATAATTCACCCCTCCACTTT. It translates to CASSSSGLGAYNSPLHF.

The rearrangement uses TRBV11-3 and TRBJ2-1; the D is unclear. Looked up from germline, CDR1 is SGHNT and CDR2 is YENEEA. V was shortened by 5 bases and J by 5 bases, with 16 bases between the two germline ends. CDR3 size: 15 residues. CDR3 coding DNA: TGTGCCAGCAGCGAGGTCCCCGCCACAAACAATGAGCAGTTCTTC. It codes for CASSEVPATNNEQFF. Drawing the rest from reference TRBV11-3 and TRBJ2-1, the complete variable domain is EAGVVQSPRYKIIEKKQPVAFWCNPISGHNTLYWYLQNLGQGPELLIRYENEEAVDDSQLPKDRFSAERLKGVDSTLKIQPAELGDSAVYLCASSEVPATNNEQFFGPGTRLTVL.

The DNA for the CDR3 is TGTGCCAGCAGCCCCGGGTCACAGGGCTACGAGCAGTACTTC. Amino acids: CASSPGSQGYEQYF. The chain joins TRBV7-6 to TRBJ2-7; a weak D match, TRBD1 (6 bases). V lost 5 bases and J lost 3, with 14 bases in between. This CDR3 region has 14 residues. In germline, CDR1 is SGHVS, CDR2 FNYEAQ.

The CDR3 spells CASSTAALQPQHF. In nucleotides, the CDR3 is TGTGCCAGCAGTACGGCGGCGTTGCAGCCCCAGCATTTT. The chain is built from TRBV27 and TRBJ1-5; D not resolved. CDR1 is MNHEY and CDR2 is SMNVEV in the germline V gene (reference sequence). V shed 5 bases and J shed 7 bases, with 12 bases lying between them. This CDR3 contains 13 residues.

V gene TRBV27 combines with J gene TRBJ1-5; possible D gene TRBD1, 6 bases. Trimming cost V 8 bases and J 4 bases, with 15 bases left between them. This CDR3 is 14 amino acids long. CDR1 MNHEY and CDR2 SMNVEV come from the germline V gene (reference sequence). CDR3 sequence reads: CASGDGGLNQPQHF. CDR3 coding DNA: TGTGCCAGCGGGGACGGGGGGCTGAATCAGCCCCAGCATTTT.

The sample holds one count of this clone. DNA for the CDR3: TGTGCCAGCAGCTTAGACGCGGGAAGGGCCTACGAGCAGTACTTC. It codes for CASSLDAGRAYEQYF. The chain couples TRBV11-2 to TRBJ2-7; D may be TRBD2 (6 bases). Trimming removed 0 bases at V and 2 bases at J, with 11 bases between. CDR1 and CDR2 from the germline V gene are SGHAT and FQNNGV. This CDR3 is 15 amino acids long.

The chain joins TRBV5-1 to TRBJ2-4; D is possibly TRBD1 (6 bases). The CDR3 is 18 amino acids. Trimming stripped 3 bases from V and 3 bases from J, with 22 bases between. Germline CDR1 reads SGHRS; CDR2 reads YFSETQ. DNA of the CDR3: TGCGCCAGCAGCTACCCTGCTCAGGGGATTCTAGACAAAAACATTCAGTACTTC. Translated, it gives CASSYPAQGILDKNIQYF.

The V and J genes are TRBV30 and TRBJ2-5; tentative D call: TRBD1 (6 bases). V lost 7 bases, J lost 0 bases, and 15 bases lay in between. This CDR3 spans 14 amino acids. Germline V gene data show CDR1 as GTSNPN and CDR2 as SVGIG (reference sequence). The CDR3 sequence is CAYTGHFDQETQYF. For the CDR3, the DNA is TGTGCCTATACAGGGCATTTCGACCAAGAGACCCAGTACTTC.

The chain couples TRBV7-3 to TRBJ1-1; no reliable D call. The CDR3 consists of 13 residues. V lost 3 bases to trimming and J lost 4 bases, with 9 bases between them. Germline V gene data show CDR1 as SGHTA and CDR2 as FQGTGA. This CDR3 is CASSFAGPTEAFF. Written as DNA, the CDR3 is TGTGCCAGCAGCTTTGCCGGGCCCACTGAAGCTTTCTTT.

Only one count was recorded for this clone. This chain links TRBV7-2 with TRBJ1-1, with D possibly matching TRBD1 (6 bases). Trimming removed 5 bases from V and 4 bases from J, with 17 bases in between. The CDR3 loop spans 15 amino acids. CDR1 is SGHTA, CDR2 FQGNSA, per germline. CDR3 sequence: CASSLGRQVPTEAFF. The DNA for the CDR3 is TGTGCCAGCAGCCTAGGAAGACAGGTACCCACTGAAGCTTTCTTT.

The chain is built from TRBV9 and TRBJ1-3; D is perhaps TRBD1 (6 bases). Germline CDR1 reads SGDLS; CDR2 reads YYNGEE. Trimming left V 5 bases short and J 4 bases short, with 13 bases between. This CDR3 has 14 residues. The CDR3 coding sequence is TGTGCCAGCAGTAGCACCGGGACAGGAAACACCATATATTTT. Amino acids: CASSSTGTGNTIYF.

This chain links TRBV6-1 with TRBJ2-1; 9 bases map to TRBD1. V shed 2 bases, J shed 5 bases, and the junction held 7 bases outside the gene matches. CDR1 is MNHNS, CDR2 SASEGT, per germline. This CDR3 is 16 amino acids long. The CDR3 loop is CASSEYAGQGNNEQFF. For the CDR3, the DNA is TGTGCCAGCAGTGAATACGCGGGACAGGGCAACAATGAGCAGTTCTTC.

About this clone itself: One junction end disagrees with the germline gene, perhaps due to a read error. This chain connects TRBV5-1 to TRBJ2-3; 16 nucleotides match TRBD2. This CDR3 is built from 18 residues. Germline assignment: CDR1 SGHRS and CDR2 YFSETQ. The chain's CDR3 is CASSLYGTSGRDTGTQYF. For the CDR3, the DNA is TGCGCCAGCAGCTTGTACGGGACTAGCGGGAGGGACACAGGTACGCAGTATTTT. Full variable domain (rest looked up from reference TRBV5-1 and TRBJ2-3): KAGVTQTPRYLIKTRGQQVTLSCSPISGHRSVSWYQQTPGQGLQFLFEYFSETQRNKGNFPGRFSGRQFSNSRSEMNVSTLELGDSALYLCASSLYGTSGRDTGTQYFGPGTRLTVL.

V usage is TRBV6-5 and J usage is TRBJ1-2; 9 bases align to TRBD1. Germline V gene data show CDR1 as MNHEY and CDR2 as SVGAGI. The V gene end was trimmed by 6 bases and the J gene end by 5 bases; junction bases not matched to a gene: 10. The CDR3 is 15 residues long. In DNA, the CDR3 is TGTGCCAGCAGGACTCAACAGGGGGCGGGGTATGGCTACACCTTC. Its translation is CASRTQQGAGYGYTF.

V is TRBV19 and J is TRBJ1-5; no definite D call. V dropped 5 bases and J dropped 0 bases, with 5 bases sitting between them. The CDR3 is 13 residues long. Germline V CDR1 and CDR2: LNHDA, SQIVND (reference sequence). The CDR3 coding sequence is TGTGCCAGTAGTTCTTCTAGCAATCAGCCCCAGCATTTT. It translates to CASSSSSNQPQHF.

The chain couples TRBV11-1 to TRBJ2-1, with 11 bases matching TRBD2. From germline, CDR1 is SGHAT and CDR2 FQDESV (reference sequence). The CDR3 spans 17 residues. V was pared by 1 base and J by 6 bases, with 8 bases of the junction left unmatched. The chain's CDR3 is CASSLVHSGGAINEQFF. CDR3 DNA sequence: TGTGCCAGCAGCTTAGTCCATAGCGGGGGGGCAATCAATGAGCAGTTCTTC. Variable domain in full (rest from reference TRBV11-1 and TRBJ2-1): EAEVAQSPRYKITEKSQAVAFWCDPISGHATLYWYRQILGQGPELLVQFQDESVVDDSQLPKDRFSAERLKGVDSTLKIQPAELGDSAMYLCASSLVHSGGAINEQFFGPGTRLTVL.

The chain has TRBV7-9 and TRBJ2-7, with D perhaps TRBD2 (6 bases). The length of the CDR3 is 15 residues. Germline V gene lookup returns CDR1 SEHNR and CDR2 FQNEAQ (reference sequence). Trimming cost V 6 bases and J 0 bases, with 15 bases left between them. DNA of the CDR3: TGTGCCAGCAGTTACAGCGGGTCCTTCTCCTACGAGCAGTACTTC. It codes for CASSYSGSFSYEQYF.

The gene calls are TRBV4-2 and TRBJ2-1; D is undetermined. The CDR3 has 13 residues. Germline V gene lookup returns CDR1 LGHNA and CDR2 YNFKEQ. With 5 bases removed from V and 7 bases from J, the gap between germline ends came to 12 bases. CDR3 nucleotide sequence: TGTGCCAGCAGCTTATCCAGTGGGAATGAGCAGTTCTTC. It codes for CASSLSSGNEQFF.

In this sample, this clone turned up once. This sequence joins TRBV11-2 and TRBJ2-7; D remains unclear. Germline CDR1 and CDR2: SGHAT and FQNNGV. The V end was cut by 1 base, the J end by 0 bases, with 7 bases between. The CDR3 consists of 14 residues. The CDR3 DNA is TGTGCCAGCAGCTTAGTCGCCTTCTCCTACGAGCAGTACTTC. Translated: CASSLVAFSYEQYF.

The chain links TRBV4-1 to TRBJ2-6; the D gene is possibly TRBD1 (5 bases). Germline values: CDR1 MGHRA, CDR2 YSYEKL. V lost 0 bases to trimming and J lost 0 bases, with 9 bases between them. This CDR3 has 17 residues. CDR3 DNA: TGCGCCAGCAGCCAAGATGGGGCCATCTCTGGGGCCAACGTCCTGACTTTC. Protein: CASSQDGAISGANVLTF.

In this sample, this clone turned up once. This rearrangement joins TRBV4-1 to TRBJ1-2; possible D gene TRBD1, 6 bases. Germline values: CDR1 MGHRA, CDR2 YSYEKL. V dropped 1 base and J dropped 4 bases, with 10 bases sitting between them. The CDR3 runs to 14 residues. CDR3 sequence (DNA): TGCGCCAGCAGCCAAGTACAGGGAGGCTATGGCTACACCTTC. Translating gives CASSQVQGGYGYTF.

The chain employs TRBV7-8 and TRBJ2-1; the D is unclear. CDR1 is SGHVS and CDR2 is FQNEAQ in the germline V gene. Trimming pared 7 bases from V and 4 bases from J, leaving 14 bases between. The CDR3 consists of 14 residues. The CDR3 loop is CASTFDTNYNEQFF. The DNA of the CDR3 is TGTGCCAGCACTTTCGACACCAATTACAATGAGCAGTTCTTC.

The chain joins TRBV7-9 to TRBJ1-5; TRBD1 agrees at 7 bases. The germline V gene has CDR1 SEHNR and CDR2 FQNEAQ (reference sequence). J was trimmed by 5 bases and V by 5 bases; bases with no gene match: 6. The CDR3 runs 14 residues. CDR3 bases: TGTGCCAGCAGCCCCCAGGGGGATTATCAGCCCCAGCATTTT. Its translation: CASSPQGDYQPQHF. The variable domain in full, with the rest retrieved from reference TRBV7-9 and TRBJ1-5, is DTGVSQNPRHKITKRGQNVTFRCDPISEHNRLYWYRQTLGQGPEFLTYFQNEAQLEKSRLLSDRFSAERPKGSFSTLEIQRTEQGDSAMYLCASSPQGDYQPQHFGDGTRLSIL.

The V and J genes are TRBV7-3 and TRBJ1-6; D is unclear. V was shortened by 3 bases and J by 0 bases, with 3 bases between the two germline ends. CDR3 length equals 14 residues. The V gene's germline CDR1 is SGHTA and CDR2 FQGTGA. Written as DNA, the CDR3 is TGTGCCAGCAGCTTTGGCTCCTATAATTCACCCCTCCACTTT. This translates into CASSFGSYNSPLHF.